A selection of T cell receptor beta chains follows, all from one sample in a study of blood T cell repertoires in COVID-19. Profiled with immunoSEQ multiplex PCR; TCRdb holds only in-frame clones, not every one. The sample lists 380,000 or so clones, 80% to 90% seen once, with less than 9% in the top ten. Input material: peripheral blood. The source is a woman in her sixties or seventies with COVID-19, enrolled during active disease. The CDR3 runs from the conserved cysteine through the conserved F or W. D genes are given only for firm matches. Some rows mark clone size as missing; the rest say once, few, many or name a class of expanded clone.

V gene	clone size	J gene	D gene	CDR3 DNA	CDR3 protein
TRBV21-1	.	TRBJ2-1	.	TGTGCCAGCATGAGCTATTCAGGGGGATACAATGAGCAGTTCTTC	CASMSYSGGYNEQFF
TRBV13	.	TRBJ2-5	.	TGTGCCAGCAGCTACGAGACTCGGCTGGGGAGACAAGAGACCCAGTACTTC	CASSYETRLGRQETQYF
TRBV5-1	few	TRBJ1-4	TRBD1	TGCGCCAGCAGCGATCAGGGGGCGACTAATGAAAAACTGTTTTTT	CASSDQGATNEKLFF
TRBV15	few	TRBJ1-4	.	TGTGCCACCAGCAGGACGGGTAATGAAAAACTGTTTTTT	CATSRTGNEKLFF
TRBV5-1	.	TRBJ2-7	TRBD1	TGCGCCAGCAGGAACAACAGGGGGTACGAGCAGTACTTC	CASRNNRGYEQYF
TRBV5-5	.	TRBJ1-4	.	TGTGCCAGCAGCTTGGTTCTCAGGCCCCAAGGGGAAACTAATGAAAAACTGTTTTTT	CASSLVLRPQGETNEKLFF
TRBV7-9	.	TRBJ1-1	.	TGTGCCAGCAGCTTAGCTACGGTGAACACTGAAGCTTTCTTT	CASSLATVNTEAFF
TRBV27	.	TRBJ2-3	.	TGTGCCAGCAGGAACCCTGCAGCAGATACGCAGTATTTT	CASRNPAADTQYF
TRBV7-9	.	TRBJ1-3	.	TGTGCCAGCAGCCCTCCGACAGATTTCTCTGGAAACACCATATATTTT	CASSPPTDFSGNTIYF
TRBV9	.	TRBJ2-2	.	TGTGCCAGCAGCCCGAACAGGGTAAACGGGGAGCTGTTTTTT	CASSPNRVNGELFF
TRBV7-8	once	TRBJ2-3	.	TGTGCCAGCAGCGTCCGGGCGGGCCCCACAGATACGCAGTATTTT	CASSVRAGPTDTQYF
TRBV30	.	TRBJ1-1	.	TGTGCCTGGAATGCAGGGATGAACACTGAAGCTTTCTTT	CAWNAGMNTEAFF
TRBV6-5	few	TRBJ1-1	.	TGTGCCAGCAGTTCCATGCTTAAGGGGACTGAAGCTTTCTTT	CASSSMLKGTEAFF
TRBV11-3	.	TRBJ2-1	TRBD2	TGTGCCAGCAGCTACAGCGGGGGGCCTTACAATGAGCAGTTCTTC	CASSYSGGPYNEQFF
TRBV11-2	.	TRBJ1-1	TRBD1	TGTGCCAGCAGCCACAACAGGGGCCGCGTGAACACTGAAGCTTTCTTT	CASSHNRGRVNTEAFF
TRBV7-9	.	TRBJ2-2	.	TGTGCCAGCAGCCCAGGGGTCGGCAACACCGGGGAGCTGTTTTTT	CASSPGVGNTGELFF
TRBV7-8	.	TRBJ2-3	TRBD2	TGTGCCAGCAGCTTAATGAGCTGGGGGGGTCTCACAGATACGCAGTATTTT	CASSLMSWGGLTDTQYF
TRBV12-3/TRBV12-4	.	TRBJ1-3	.	TGTGCCTCCCGGGGTCTCTCTGGAAACACCATATATTTT	CASRGLSGNTIYF
TRBV7-9	.	TRBJ1-2	TRBD1	TGTGCCAGCAGCTTAGAAGGGGGCACGCATGGCTACACCTTC	CASSLEGGTHGYTF
TRBV27	few	TRBJ2-3	TRBD1	TGTGCCTCCGGGACAGGGCGGCGAGATACGCAGTATTTT	CASGTGRRDTQYF
TRBV11-3	.	TRBJ2-6	.	TGTGCCAGCAGCCCAGGGGACTCTGGGGCCAACGTCCTGACTTTC	CASSPGDSGANVLTF
TRBV29-1	once	TRBJ1-1	.	TGCAGCGCAGTTACCGGGGGGGGGAACACTGAAGCTTTCTTT	CSAVTGGGNTEAFF
TRBV12-3/TRBV12-4	.	TRBJ1-2	.	TGTGCCAGCAGCTCGCGCGGGGGCTACACCTTC	CASSSRGGYTF
TRBV28	.	TRBJ2-7	TRBD1	TGTGCCAGCATAGGGGGCTCCTTCTCCTACGAGCAGTACTTC	CASIGGSFSYEQYF
TRBV27	.	TRBJ1-1	TRBD1	TGTGCCAGCAGTTTACTAGCAGGGGGCGTTAAATTGCGGAACACTGAAGCTTTCTTT	CASSLLAGGVKLRNTEAFF
TRBV5-1	.	TRBJ1-3	.	TGCGCCAGCAGCTTAAACCAGTATGGAAACACCATATATTTT	CASSLNQYGNTIYF
TRBV30	few	TRBJ1-5	TRBD1	TGTGCCTGGAGTAGGGGGCGTAATCAGCCCCAGCATTTT	CAWSRGRNQPQHF
TRBV15	.	TRBJ2-5	.	TGTGCCACCAGCAGAGAAGCGACGGAGACCCAGTACTTC	CATSREATETQYF
TRBV12-3/TRBV12-4	once	TRBJ2-1	TRBD2	TGTGCCGGCTCTAGCGGCTACAATGAGCAGTTCTTC	CAGSSGYNEQFF
TRBV15	.	TRBJ1-2	TRBD1	TGTGCCACCAGCAGAGATGGAGACAGGGGGCAAGGCTATGGCTACACCTTC	CATSRDGDRGQGYGYTF
TRBV21-1	.	TRBJ1-1	.	TGTGCCAGCAGCCCCGGAGGGAGGGGCAGGGGAATCACTGAAGCTTTCTTT	CASSPGGRGRGITEAFF
TRBV6-5	.	TRBJ1-6	.	TGTGCCAGCAGTTTCCGGCGGAATAATTCACCCCTCCACTTT	CASSFRRNNSPLHF
TRBV6-6	few	TRBJ1-1	TRBD1	TGTGCCAGCACCAGGACAGGGGCGGCCACTGAAGCTTTCTTT	CASTRTGAATEAFF
TRBV10-3	.	TRBJ2-7	TRBD1	TGTGCCATCAGTGAGGGCGACAGGGGGGGATACGAGCAGTACTTC	CAISEGDRGGYEQYF
TRBV5-1	.	TRBJ2-7	.	TGCGCCAGCAGCTTGCGTATTAGCTCCTACGAGCAGTACTTC	CASSLRISSYEQYF
TRBV12-1	.	TRBJ2-3	.	TGTGCCAGCAGCTTATTCCGACAGGGACGCACAGATACGCAGTATTTT	CASSLFRQGRTDTQYF
TRBV7-2	.	TRBJ2-3	.	TGTGCCAGCAGCTTAGAAGTTAGCGGAGATACGCAGTATTTT	CASSLEVSGDTQYF
TRBV30	.	TRBJ1-6	TRBD1	TGTGCCTGGAAACCACGGACAGGGGGAAATTCACCCCTCCACTTT	CAWKPRTGGNSPLHF
TRBV2	.	TRBJ1-4	.	TGTGCCAGCAGTGAACGGTCAGGCCTATATTTTGGGCTGTTTTTT	CASSERSGLYFGLFF
TRBV3-1/TRBV3-2	.	TRBJ2-1	TRBD2	TGTGCCAGCAGCCTGAGCGGGGGGGCGGACCACGGGCAGTTCTTC	CASSLSGGADHGQFF
TRBV27	.	TRBJ1-5	TRBD1	TGTGCCAGCAGTCCCCGGACAGGGGGCAATCAGCCCCAGCATTTT	CASSPRTGGNQPQHF
TRBV27	.	TRBJ2-1	TRBD2	TGTGCCAGCAGTTCCCCTAGCGGGGGGGCCAGTGAGCAGTTCTTC	CASSSPSGGASEQFF